This is a list of T cell receptor beta chains from one sample in a study of shared clonotypes between healthy human individuals. Repertoires were generated with immunoSEQ multiplex PCR, while TCRdb's copy carries only in-frame clones and drops some. The table includes around 600,000 clones, more than 95% detected once. Sample: naive CD4+ T cells sorted from blood. The receptors here all came from a woman younger than 45 in good health. The CDR3 runs from the conserved cysteine through the conserved F or W. The D gene is left open where the match is weak. Clone sizes are given selectively: once, few, many, or a class where the clone is expanded.

J,D,size,V,DNA,CDR3
TRBJ2-3,NA,NA,TRBV19,TGTGCCAGTAGTATTTCCTTGGTGCAGGGCACCACAGATACGCAGTATTTT,CASSISLVQGTTDTQYF
TRBJ2-7,TRBD1,NA,TRBV6-1,TGTGCCAGCAGCGGTACAGGGGGCCCCCAACACGAGCAGTACTTC,CASSGTGGPQHEQYF
TRBJ2-5,TRBD2,NA,TRBV6-6,TGTGCCAGCACTAGGCTGACTAGCGGGAGAGAGACCCAGTACTTC,CASTRLTSGRETQYF
TRBJ2-3,NA,once,TRBV7-8,TGTGCCAGCAGTCCCGTATCAGATACGCAGTATTTT,CASSPVSDTQYF
TRBJ1-5,TRBD1,NA,TRBV7-3,TGTGCCAGCAGCTTAGGGACAGGGGGCCATCAGCCCCAGCATTTT,CASSLGTGGHQPQHF
TRBJ2-7,TRBD1,NA,TRBV28,TGTGCCAGCAGCCTCCCCCTGAGACAGGGCCGCTACGAGCAGTACTTC,CASSLPLRQGRYEQYF
TRBJ1-2,NA,NA,TRBV9,TGTGCCAGCAGCGTAGTACAGTCTGGCTACACCTTC,CASSVVQSGYTF
TRBJ2-2,NA,NA,TRBV6-4,TGTGCCAGCAGTGACCTGAACACCGGGGAGCTGTTTTTT,CASSDLNTGELFF
TRBJ2-7,TRBD2,NA,TRBV29-1,TGCAGCGTTGGCCGTCGTCTAGCGGGGAATTTCTACGAGCAGTACTTC,CSVGRRLAGNFYEQYF
TRBJ2-6,TRBD1,NA,TRBV5-1,TGCGCCAGCAGCGACTCGACAGGGGCTGGGGCCAACGTCCTGACTTTC,CASSDSTGAGANVLTF
TRBJ1-4,TRBD1,NA,TRBV19,TGTGCCAGTAGTCCTGGACAGGGGATACGAGAAAAACTGTTTTTT,CASSPGQGIREKLFF
TRBJ2-1,NA,NA,TRBV10-3,TGTGCCATCAGTGATCCAGTGAGTGGCCAGGTTGGCAATGAGCAGTTCTTC,CAISDPVSGQVGNEQFF
TRBJ2-7,TRBD1,NA,TRBV6-1,TGTGCCAGCAGTTCAGGACAGGGGCGCAGCGAGCAGTACTTC,CASSSGQGRSEQYF
TRBJ2-2,TRBD2,NA,TRBV5-1,TGCGCCAGCAGCATCGTAGCGGGAGTTAACACCGGGGAGCTGTTTTTT,CASSIVAGVNTGELFF
TRBJ2-3,NA,NA,TRBV7-9,TGTGCCAGCAGCCTCCGGAGACAGTCCTCCACTAGCACAGATACGCAGTATTTT,CASSLRRQSSTSTDTQYF
TRBJ2-1,TRBD2,NA,TRBV6-6,TGTGCCAGCAAATCCGGGACTAGACTAAATGAGCAGTTCTTC,CASKSGTRLNEQFF
TRBJ1-5,NA,NA,TRBV5-8,TGTGCCAGCAGCAGAAATCGACAGGCTTATAGCAATCAGCCCCAGCATTTT,CASSRNRQAYSNQPQHF
TRBJ1-5,TRBD1,NA,TRBV5-1,TGCGCCAGCAGCCCTGGGGACAGGGGGCTAAATCAGCCCCAGCATTTT,CASSPGDRGLNQPQHF